This T cell receptor beta chain was sequenced in a study of cytomegalovirus exposure and HLA in healthy donors. Turning to the study itself: Both the roughly 120 validation repertoires and the roughly 700 first-cohort repertoires used the same platform, as reported by a later analysis.

Germline V lookup: CDR1 MNHEY, CDR2 SVGAGI. The CDR3 extends over 13 amino acids. V was cut by 5 bases and J by 7 bases, with 15 bases left in between. Measured with immunoSEQ multiplex PCR; TCRdb has only the in-frame clones, and not every one. The table records some 240,000 clones, over 75% of them present only once. The TCR comes from a woman between 18 and 29 years old in good health and CMV-seropositive. The sample consisted of PBMCs. The chain couples TRBV6-5 to TRBJ2-7, with D possibly matching TRBD2 (5 bases). Written as DNA, the CDR3 is TGTGCCAGCAGTCCCCTCCCGGCGGGTGAGCAGTACTTC. This encodes CASSPLPAGEQYF.